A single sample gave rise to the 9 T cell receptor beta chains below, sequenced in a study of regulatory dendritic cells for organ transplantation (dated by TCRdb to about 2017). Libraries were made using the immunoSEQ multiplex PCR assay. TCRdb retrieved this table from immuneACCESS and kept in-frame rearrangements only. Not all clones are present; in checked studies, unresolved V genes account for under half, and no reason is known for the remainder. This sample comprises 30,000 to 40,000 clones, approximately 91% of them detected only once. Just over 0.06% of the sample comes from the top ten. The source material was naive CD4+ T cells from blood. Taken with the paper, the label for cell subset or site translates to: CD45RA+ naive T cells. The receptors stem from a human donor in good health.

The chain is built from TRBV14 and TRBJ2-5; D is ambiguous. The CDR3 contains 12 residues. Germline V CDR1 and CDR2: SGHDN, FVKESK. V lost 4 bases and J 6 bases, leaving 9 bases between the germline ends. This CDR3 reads CASSRARQTQYF. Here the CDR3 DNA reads TGTGCCAGCAGCCGGGCCCGGCAGACCCAGTACTTC.

CDR3 in amino acids: CASSVGSWENYGYTF. As DNA, the CDR3 is TGTGCCAGCAGCGTAGGGAGTTGGGAGAACTATGGCTACACCTTC. The chain combines TRBV9 with TRBJ1-2; D is uncertain. CDR3 length: 15 amino acids. In germline, CDR1 is SGDLS, CDR2 YYNGEE. V was cut by 0 bases and J by 2 bases, with 11 bases left in between.

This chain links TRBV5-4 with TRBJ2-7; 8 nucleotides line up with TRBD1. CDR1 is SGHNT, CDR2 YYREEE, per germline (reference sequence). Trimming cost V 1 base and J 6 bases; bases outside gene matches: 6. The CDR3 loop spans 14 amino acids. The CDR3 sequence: CASSLQTGEREQYF. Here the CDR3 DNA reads TGTGCCAGCAGCTTGCAGACAGGGGAGCGCGAGCAGTACTTC.

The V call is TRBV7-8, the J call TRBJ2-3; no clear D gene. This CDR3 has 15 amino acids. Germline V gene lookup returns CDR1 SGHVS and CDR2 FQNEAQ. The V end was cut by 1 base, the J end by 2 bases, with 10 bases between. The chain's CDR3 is CASSLGGILTDTQYF. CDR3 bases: TGTGCCAGCAGCTTAGGAGGAATCCTCACAGATACGCAGTATTTT.

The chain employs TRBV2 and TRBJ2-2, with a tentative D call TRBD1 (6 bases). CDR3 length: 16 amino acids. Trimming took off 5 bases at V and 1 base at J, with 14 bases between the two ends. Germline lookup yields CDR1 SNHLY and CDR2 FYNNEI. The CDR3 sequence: CASSFSGTLNTGELFF. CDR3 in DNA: TGTGCCAGCAGTTTCTCCGGGACATTGAACACCGGGGAGCTGTTTTTT.

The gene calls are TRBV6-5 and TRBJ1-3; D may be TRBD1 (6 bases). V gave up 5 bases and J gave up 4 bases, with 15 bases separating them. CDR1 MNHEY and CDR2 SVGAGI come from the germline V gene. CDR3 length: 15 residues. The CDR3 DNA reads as TGTGCCAGCAGTAGGAACTCGGGACACGGAAACACCATATATTTT. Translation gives CASSRNSGHGNTIYF.

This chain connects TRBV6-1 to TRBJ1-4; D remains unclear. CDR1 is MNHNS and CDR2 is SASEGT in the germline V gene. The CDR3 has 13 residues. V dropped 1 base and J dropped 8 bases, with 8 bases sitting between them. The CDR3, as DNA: TGTGCCAGCAGTGAAGTCAGCCCCGAAAAACTGTTTTTT. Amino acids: CASSEVSPEKLFF.

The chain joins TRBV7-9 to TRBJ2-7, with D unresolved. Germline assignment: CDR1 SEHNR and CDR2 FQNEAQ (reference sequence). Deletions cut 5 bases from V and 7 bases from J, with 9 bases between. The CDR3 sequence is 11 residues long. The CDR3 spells CASSLWAEQYF. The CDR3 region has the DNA TGTGCCAGCAGCCTTTGGGCGGAGCAGTACTTC.

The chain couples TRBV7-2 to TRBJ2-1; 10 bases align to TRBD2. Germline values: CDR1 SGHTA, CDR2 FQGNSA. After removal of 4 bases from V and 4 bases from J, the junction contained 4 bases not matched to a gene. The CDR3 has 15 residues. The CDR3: CASSYTSGTYNEQFF. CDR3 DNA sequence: TGTGCCAGCAGCTACACTAGCGGGACTTACAATGAGCAGTTCTTC.